The 7 T cell receptor beta chains reported below all come from one sample, sequenced in a study of blood T cell repertoires in COVID-19. The assay was immunoSEQ multiplex PCR, and TCRdb's table has in-frame clones only and misses some. The profile covers approximately 160,000 clones, with about 86% appearing a single time and less than 20% taken by the ten largest. The specimen was peripheral blood. All receptors come from a woman older than 75 with acute or convalescent COVID-19.

V and J are TRBV24-1 and TRBJ2-4, with D possibly TRBD1 on 5 matching bases. From germline, CDR1 is KGHDR and CDR2 SFDVKD. V was shortened by 4 bases and J by 7 bases, with 16 bases between the two germline ends. CDR3 size: 15 residues. CDR3 DNA sequence: TGTGCCACCAGTGACCAGGGCCCCTCGTGGAACATTCAGTACTTC. As protein: CATSDQGPSWNIQYF.

V usage is TRBV7-3 and J usage is TRBJ2-3; a possible D gene is TRBD2 (6 bases). The CDR3 contains 15 residues. Deletions cut 4 bases from V and 5 bases from J, with 16 bases between. Per the germline V gene, CDR1 is SGHTA and CDR2 is FQGTGA. The CDR3 DNA reads TGTGCCAGCAGCTGGGCTGGGGGGATTGAAGATACGCAGTATTTT. Its protein product is CASSWAGGIEDTQYF.

The chain combines TRBV19 with TRBJ2-6; a weak D match, TRBD2 (5 bases). The V gene's germline CDR1 is LNHDA and CDR2 SQIVND (reference sequence). CDR3 length equals 17 residues. Trimming stripped 1 base from V and 1 base from J, with 11 bases between. The CDR3: CASSIVGDRSGANVLTF. The DNA of the CDR3 is TGTGCCAGTAGTATAGTGGGAGATCGATCTGGGGCCAACGTCCTGACTTTC.

The chain joins TRBV6-2 or TRBV6-3 to TRBJ1-2; the D is unclear. V lost 6 bases and J 4 bases, leaving 12 bases between the germline ends. Germline lookup yields CDR1 MNHEY and CDR2 SVGEGT. The CDR3 runs 13 residues. In nucleotides, the CDR3 is TGTGCCAGCAGGCCTACCGGGGTCTATGGCTACACCTTC. It yields the protein CASRPTGVYGYTF.

The chain joins TRBV19 to TRBJ1-1, with D possibly matching TRBD1 (5 bases). Trimming pared 4 bases from V and 0 bases from J, leaving 12 bases between. Germline lookup yields CDR1 LNHDA and CDR2 SQIVND (reference sequence). CDR3 length: 15 residues. This CDR3 reads CASSTRTRMNTEAFF. DNA of the CDR3: TGTGCCAGTAGTACTCGGACACGGATGAACACTGAAGCTTTCTTT. The complete variable domain, with remaining parts taken from reference TRBV19 and TRBJ1-1, reads DGGITQSPKYLFRKEGQNVTLSCEQNLNHDAMYWYRQDPGQGLRLIYYSQIVNDFQKGDIAEGYSVSREKKESFPLTVTSAQKNPTAFYLCASSTRTRMNTEAFFGQGTRLTVV.

This chain connects TRBV5-6 to TRBJ1-1; D gene unclear. Germline V CDR1 and CDR2: SGHDT, YYEEEE. This CDR3 comprises 14 residues. Trimming took off 4 bases at V and 7 bases at J, with 17 bases between the two ends. CDR3 bases: TGTGCCAGCAGCCGAGACGGAGTACCCCATGAAGCTTTCTTT. Translation gives CASSRDGVPHEAFF.

V is TRBV27 and J is TRBJ2-1, with 11 bases identical to TRBD2. Germline CDR1 MNHEY, CDR2 SMNVEV (reference sequence). CDR3 length: 18 amino acids. Losses at the gene ends were 5 bases for V and 0 bases for J; bases not matched to a gene: 9. CDR3 coding DNA: TGTGCCAGCAGTCGATTCTCTAGCGGGGGGAGCTCCTACAATGAGCAGTTCTTC. It codes for CASSRFSSGGSSYNEQFF.